This note documents a single T cell receptor (beta chain) sequence. TCRdb's copy holds only in-frame clones and misses some; the assay was immunoSEQ multiplex PCR. The sample yields 2,500 to 3,500 clones, about 93% seen once. The data are from a study of control samples from healthy donors and cancer patients. This receptor was taken from a man between 65 and 85 years old with lung cancer. Material for sequencing was PBMCs.

The CDR3 DNA follows: TGTGCCAGCAGCCGGGACAGGGTGGAAAAACTGTTTTTT. Translated: CASSRDRVEKLFF. V usage is TRBV5-5 and J usage is TRBJ1-4, with 9 nucleotides matching TRBD1. The CDR3 is 13 amino acids. J gave up 8 bases and V 4 bases, and 3 bases lay outside the gene matches. The germline V gene encodes CDR1 SGHKS and CDR2 YYEKEE (reference sequence).